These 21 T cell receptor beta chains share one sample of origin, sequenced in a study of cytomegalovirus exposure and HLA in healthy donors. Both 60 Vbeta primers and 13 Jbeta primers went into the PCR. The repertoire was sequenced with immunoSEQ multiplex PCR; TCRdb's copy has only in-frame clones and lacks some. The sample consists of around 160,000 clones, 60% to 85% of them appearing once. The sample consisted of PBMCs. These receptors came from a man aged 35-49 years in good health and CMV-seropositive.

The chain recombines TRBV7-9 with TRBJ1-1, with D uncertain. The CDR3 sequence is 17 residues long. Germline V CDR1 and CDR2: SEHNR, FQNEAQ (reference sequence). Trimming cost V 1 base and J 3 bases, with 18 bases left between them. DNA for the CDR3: TGTGCCAGCAGCTTAGTGGTCGGACTAGTTAGGGACACTGAAGCTTTCTTT. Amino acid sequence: CASSLVVGLVRDTEAFF.

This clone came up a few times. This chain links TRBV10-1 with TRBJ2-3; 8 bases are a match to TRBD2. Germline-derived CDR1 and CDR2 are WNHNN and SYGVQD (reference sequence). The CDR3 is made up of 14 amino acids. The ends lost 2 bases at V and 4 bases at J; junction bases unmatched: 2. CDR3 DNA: TGCGCCAGCAGTGAGGGACTAGCTTCAGATACGCAGTATTTT. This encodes CASSEGLASDTQYF.

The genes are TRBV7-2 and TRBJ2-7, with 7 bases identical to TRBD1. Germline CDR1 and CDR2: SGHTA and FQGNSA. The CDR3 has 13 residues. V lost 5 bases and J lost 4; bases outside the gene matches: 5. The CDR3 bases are TGTGCCAGCAGCCGGGACAGAAAATACGAGCAGTACTTC. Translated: CASSRDRKYEQYF.

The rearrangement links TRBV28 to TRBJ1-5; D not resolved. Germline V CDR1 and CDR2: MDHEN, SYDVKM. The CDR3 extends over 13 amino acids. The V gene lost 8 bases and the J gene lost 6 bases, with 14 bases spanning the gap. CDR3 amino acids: CASGGRLGQPQHF. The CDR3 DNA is TGTGCCAGCGGAGGACGGCTCGGTCAGCCCCAGCATTTT.

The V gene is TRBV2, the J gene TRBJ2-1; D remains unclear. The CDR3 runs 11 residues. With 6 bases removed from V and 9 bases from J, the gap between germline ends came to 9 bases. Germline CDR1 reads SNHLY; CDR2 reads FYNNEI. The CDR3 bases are TGTGCCAGCAGCCCTATCGGTGAGCAGTTCTTC. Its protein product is CASSPIGEQFF.

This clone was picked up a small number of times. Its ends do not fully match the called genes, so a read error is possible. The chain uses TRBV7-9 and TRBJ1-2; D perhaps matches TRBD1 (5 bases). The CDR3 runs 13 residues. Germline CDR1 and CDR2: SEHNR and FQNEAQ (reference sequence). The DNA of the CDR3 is TGTTCCAGCACCTGGGGGGGTAAACGTGGCTACACCTTC. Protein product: CSSTWGGKRGYTF.

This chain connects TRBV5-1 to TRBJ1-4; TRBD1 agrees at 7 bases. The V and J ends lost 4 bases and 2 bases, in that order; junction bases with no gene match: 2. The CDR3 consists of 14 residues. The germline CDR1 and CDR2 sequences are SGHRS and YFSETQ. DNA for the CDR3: TGCGCCAGCAGCGTGGGACAGACTAATGAAAAACTGTTTTTT. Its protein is CASSVGQTNEKLFF.

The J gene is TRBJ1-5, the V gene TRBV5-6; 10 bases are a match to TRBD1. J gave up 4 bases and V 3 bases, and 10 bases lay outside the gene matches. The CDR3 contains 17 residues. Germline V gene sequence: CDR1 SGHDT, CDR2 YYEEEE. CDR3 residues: CASSSAKDRGMNQPQHF. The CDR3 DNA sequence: TGTGCCAGCAGCTCAGCAAAGGACAGGGGGATGAATCAGCCCCAGCATTTT.

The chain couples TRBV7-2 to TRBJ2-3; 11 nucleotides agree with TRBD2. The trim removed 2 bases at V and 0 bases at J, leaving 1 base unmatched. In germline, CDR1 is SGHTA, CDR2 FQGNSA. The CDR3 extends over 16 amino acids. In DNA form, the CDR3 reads TGTGCCAGCAGCTTAAGACTAGCGGGAAGCACAGATACGCAGTATTTT. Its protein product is CASSLRLAGSTDTQYF.

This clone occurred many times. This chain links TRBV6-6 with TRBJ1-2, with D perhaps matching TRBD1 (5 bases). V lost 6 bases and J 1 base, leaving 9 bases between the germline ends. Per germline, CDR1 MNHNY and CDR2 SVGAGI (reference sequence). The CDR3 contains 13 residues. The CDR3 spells CASSSDSNYGYTF. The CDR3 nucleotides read TGTGCCAGCAGCTCCGACAGTAACTATGGCTACACCTTC.

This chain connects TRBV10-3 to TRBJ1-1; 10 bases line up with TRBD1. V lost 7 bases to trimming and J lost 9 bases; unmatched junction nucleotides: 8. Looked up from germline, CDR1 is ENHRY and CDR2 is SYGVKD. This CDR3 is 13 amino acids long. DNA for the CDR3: TGTGCCATCACCGCGACAGGGGGCACGAAAGCTTTCTTT. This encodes CAITATGGTKAFF.

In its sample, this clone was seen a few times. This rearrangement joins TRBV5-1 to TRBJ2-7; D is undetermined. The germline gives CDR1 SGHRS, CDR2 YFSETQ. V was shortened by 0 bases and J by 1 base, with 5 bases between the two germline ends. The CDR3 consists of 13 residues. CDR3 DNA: TGCGCCAGCAGCTTGGTCGGGTCCTACGAGCAGTACTTC. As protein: CASSLVGSYEQYF.

The CDR3 protein is CASSPTSGPQETQYF. The CDR3 DNA reads TGTGCCAGCTCTCCTACTAGCGGGCCCCAAGAGACCCAGTACTTC. The rearrangement links TRBV2 to TRBJ2-5; TRBD2 matches at 9 bases. The germline gives CDR1 SNHLY, CDR2 FYNNEI. CDR3 length: 15 residues. With V trimmed by 8 bases and J by 1 base, 8 bases remained unmatched.

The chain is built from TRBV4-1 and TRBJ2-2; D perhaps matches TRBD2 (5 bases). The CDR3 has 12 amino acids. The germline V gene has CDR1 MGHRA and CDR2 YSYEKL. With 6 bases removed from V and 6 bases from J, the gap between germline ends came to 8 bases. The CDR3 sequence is CASSPEAGELFF. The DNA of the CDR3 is TGCGCCAGCAGTCCGGAGGCCGGGGAGCTGTTTTTT.

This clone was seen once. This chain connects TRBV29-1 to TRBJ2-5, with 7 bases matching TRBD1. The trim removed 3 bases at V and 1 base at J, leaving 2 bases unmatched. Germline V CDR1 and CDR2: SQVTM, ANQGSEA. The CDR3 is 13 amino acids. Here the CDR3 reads CSVERGPQETQYF. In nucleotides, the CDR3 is TGCAGCGTTGAGAGGGGGCCCCAAGAGACCCAGTACTTC.

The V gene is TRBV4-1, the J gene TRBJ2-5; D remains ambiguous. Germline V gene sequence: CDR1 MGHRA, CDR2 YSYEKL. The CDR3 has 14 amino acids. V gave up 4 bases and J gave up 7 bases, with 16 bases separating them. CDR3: CASSPIAPLRTQYF. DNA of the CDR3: TGCGCCAGCAGCCCTATTGCACCGCTGAGGACCCAGTACTTC.

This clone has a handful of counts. CDR3 residues: CASRQGRSGYTF. DNA for the CDR3: TGTGCCAGCAGACAGGGACGTAGTGGCTACACCTTC. This chain joins TRBV28 and TRBJ1-2; a weak D match, TRBD1 (6 bases). The germline gives CDR1 MDHEN, CDR2 SYDVKM. This CDR3 contains 12 residues. V shed 6 bases and J shed 7 bases, with 12 bases lying between them.

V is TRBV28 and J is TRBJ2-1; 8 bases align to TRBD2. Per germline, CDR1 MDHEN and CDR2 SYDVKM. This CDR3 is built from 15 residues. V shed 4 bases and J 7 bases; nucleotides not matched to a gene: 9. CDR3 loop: CASSSPGLGRNEQFF. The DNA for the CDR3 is TGTGCCAGCAGTTCCCCGGGACTAGGTCGGAATGAGCAGTTCTTC.

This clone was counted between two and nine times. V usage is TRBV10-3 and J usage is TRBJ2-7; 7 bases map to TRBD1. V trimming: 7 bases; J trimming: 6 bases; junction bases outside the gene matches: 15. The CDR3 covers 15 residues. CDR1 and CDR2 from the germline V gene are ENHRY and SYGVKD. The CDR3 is CAINPGTDQGTEQYF. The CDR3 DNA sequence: TGTGCCATCAACCCCGGGACAGACCAAGGCACCGAGCAGTACTTC.

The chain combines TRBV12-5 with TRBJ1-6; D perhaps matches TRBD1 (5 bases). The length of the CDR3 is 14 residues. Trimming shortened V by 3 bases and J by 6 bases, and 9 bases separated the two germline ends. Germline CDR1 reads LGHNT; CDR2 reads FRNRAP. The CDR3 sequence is CASGLRQGNSPLHF. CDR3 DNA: TGTGCTAGTGGTTTACGCCAGGGTAATTCACCCCTCCACTTT.

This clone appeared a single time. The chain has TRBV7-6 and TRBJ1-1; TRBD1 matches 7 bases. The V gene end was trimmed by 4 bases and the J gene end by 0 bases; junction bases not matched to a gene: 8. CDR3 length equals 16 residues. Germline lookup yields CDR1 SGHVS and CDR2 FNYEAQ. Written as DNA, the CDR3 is TGTGCCAGCAGCTCATGGGACAGTAGCATGAACACTGAAGCTTTCTTT. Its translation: CASSSWDSSMNTEAFF.